This T cell receptor beta chain comes out of a study of blood T cells in healthy people across ages (dated by TCRdb to 2014 to 2015). With respect to the entire study: In model experiments, template switching captured about one uniquely barcoded TCR beta cDNA molecule for every two T cells. Using deep sequencing normalized with unique cDNA molecular identifiers, the study measured how TCR beta repertoire diversity changes with age. Four age groups were formed from the donors: young (average approximately 15 years), middle-aged (less than 40), aged (over 55) and long-lived (about 80). To avoid experimental bias, donors of different ages were spread randomly across the sequencing lanes. For two donors (one aged 18 to 29 and one aged 80 or older), the study analyzed two additional independent replicas of 1 million unique cDNA reads from the same blood draw. Paper-wide results and their limitations: Compared with the aged group, the long-lived group had more naive CD4+ T cells, fewer expanded clones and increased TCR diversity, suggesting age selection. Total diversity estimates from one million sequenced T cells were considered lower bounds and underestimates. The percentage of naive T cells measured by flow cytometry correlated strongly with observed TCR beta diversity. Observed TCR beta diversity per million T cells fell roughly linearly with age, and a significant reduction was already apparent by age around 39. Conclusive comparison of naive and antigen-experienced compartments was prevented by the profiling of bulk unsorted PBMCs. Because the CMV infection status of the donors was unknown, age-related changes in expanded clonotypes may potentially have been confounded.

The library was obtained by 5' RACE. TCRdb shows the sequencer as Illumina HiSeq 2500. The second PCR ran for roughly 7 to 12 cycles and used a J-beta primer mix along with a sample-barcoded 5' primer. A unique molecular identifier was introduced onto each TCR beta cDNA molecule by a template-switch 5' adaptor carrying 12 random nucleotides. Each sample yielded at least 2.5 million CDR3-containing paired-end reads. First-strand cDNA was synthesized from all RNA with the Mint cDNA synthesis kit, primed by a TRBC-specific oligonucleotide. Following uracil-DNA glycosylase treatment, a first 18-cycle PCR with universal primers M1SS and BC2_uni_R was performed on all cDNA. Processing in the source paper ran as follows. Each sample was normalized by randomly selecting 1 million high-quality reads, each carrying a distinct molecular identifier. Instead of being binned into consensus sequences, reads that shared molecular identifiers were thrown out. MiTCR, set to a Q25 quality threshold and the strictest error-elimination algorithm, was used for CDR3 identification, clonotype clustering and error correction. A nonparametric unseen species model using Euler transformation provided a lower-bound estimate of total TCR beta diversity. TCRdb reran the public reads through fastp at Q25 and MiXCR, keeping productive beta chains. Merged by CDR3 protein, the rows form single entries marked with the most common genes and DNA. None of the V and J calls come from the authors' own analysis; TCRdb made them. This sample gives 720,000 or so distinct CDR3 sequences in total; roughly two fifths of them show up just once. The ten biggest clones cover roughly 30% of the sample.

The donors were roughly 39 Caucasian individuals from Russia, aged roughly 6 to 90 years, who were systemically healthy. Around 10 milliliters of peripheral blood were collected from each donor into EDTA-treated Vacutainer tubes. PBMCs were isolated by Ficoll-Paque density-gradient centrifugation, with at least 6 million obtained per sample. Total RNA was extracted from PBMCs with Trizol reagent, with at least 5 micrograms obtained per sample. Naive CD45RAhigh/CD27high T cell percentages were measured by flow cytometry on a PBMC aliquot from every donor. CDR1 MNHEY and CDR2 SMNVEV are derived from the germline V gene (reference sequence). The CDR3 holds 16 amino acids from the cysteine to the phenylalanine. The retained sequence is limited to the CDR3, 48 bases, with the frame set at the first base. The trim is 0 bases for V and 2 bases for J, with a gap of 13 bases between the germline ends. With regard to this clonotype: Its antigen is unknown. The sample holds no much larger clone one base away, and base qualities are not on file.

The receptor chain draws on TRBV27 and TRBJ2-5; 5 matching bases give a weak D call of TRBD2. This clonotype was sampled from a man older than 75 in good health. What was sequenced was blood. In nucleotides, the sequence is TGTGCCAGCAGTTTATCGAACATAGGAGGTCAAGAGACCCAGTACTTC. The encoded protein is CASSLSNIGGQETQYF.